These 13 T cell receptor beta chains originate from one sample sequenced in a study of identical twins. One entry per CDR3 protein results from TCRdb running MiXCR on the 5' RACE reads. The sample has roughly 1,500,000 distinct CDR3 sequences; around 33% are singletons. The sequencing sample was made of cord blood. The receptors shown here come from a newborn girl in good health.

This clonotype was seen more than once but under ten times. This rearrangement joins TRBV10-3 to TRBJ2-5; D is possibly TRBD2 (7 bases). Per germline, CDR1 ENHRY and CDR2 SYGVKD. This CDR3 spans 15 amino acids. The germline V and J ends were trimmed by 0 bases and 11 bases, with 19 bases remaining between them. CDR3 bases: TGTGCCATCAGTGAGTCTGGCGGGGGCTACAATGAGCAGTACTTC. It encodes CAISESGGGYNEQYF.

The chain employs TRBV5-1 and TRBJ2-5, with D perhaps matching TRBD2 (5 bases). CDR1 and CDR2 from the germline V gene are SGHRS and YFSETQ. The CDR3 runs 15 residues. V was trimmed by 0 bases and J by 2 bases, leaving 11 bases between them. The CDR3 protein is CASSLALGMQETQYF. The DNA of the CDR3 is TGCGCCAGCAGCTTGGCACTAGGGATGCAAGAGACCCAGTACTTC.

This clonotype was counted a few times. The chain recombines TRBV28 with TRBJ1-6, with no clear D. Trimming took 4 bases from V and 0 from J, leaving 13 bases between them. The CDR3 is 17 amino acids. CDR1 is MDHEN, CDR2 SYDVKM, per germline. The CDR3, as DNA: TGTGCCAGCAGTTCCCGTGCCCTAAGCTCCTATAATTCACCCCTCCACTTT. It encodes CASSSRALSSYNSPLHF.

The gene calls are TRBV9 and TRBJ2-7, with TRBD2 matching over 11 bases. The last part of the DNA fits TRBJ2-5 better; the J call may be wrong. This CDR3 is built from 16 residues. CDR1 is SGDLS and CDR2 is YYNGEE in the germline V gene. The CDR3 DNA reads TGTGCCAGCAGCCCGTACACTAGCGGGGGCGGAGAGACCCAGTACTTC. Protein product: CASSPYTSGGGETQYF.

The chain joins TRBV7-9 to TRBJ2-2, with D unresolved. Germline CDR1 SEHNR, CDR2 FQNEAQ (reference sequence). Trimming pared 4 bases from V and 1 base from J, leaving 7 bases between. The CDR3 consists of 14 residues. The CDR3 DNA reads TGTGCCAGCAGCTACCGACTGAACACCGGGGAGCTGTTTTTT. It yields the protein CASSYRLNTGELFF.

This clonotype was picked up a small number of times. The rearrangement joins TRBV28 to TRBJ1-1; D remains ambiguous. Germline lookup yields CDR1 MDHEN and CDR2 SYDVKM. V lost 2 bases and J 7 bases, leaving 8 bases between the germline ends. The CDR3 runs 12 residues. CDR3 amino acids: CASSLREFEAFF. CDR3 coding DNA: TGTGCCAGCAGTTTAAGAGAATTTGAAGCTTTCTTT.

This clonotype was seen a handful of times. The chain has TRBV28 and TRBJ1-1, with a weak D call TRBD1 (5 bases). Germline lookup yields CDR1 MDHEN and CDR2 SYDVKM. The CDR3 is 14 residues long. The V gene lost 4 bases and the J gene lost 1 base, with 10 bases spanning the gap. CDR3 DNA: TGTGCCAGCAGTTACCACCAGGGGAACACTGAAGCTTTCTTT. It encodes CASSYHQGNTEAFF.

This clonotype was counted between two and nine times. The chain has TRBV18 and TRBJ2-1; no reliable D call. Germline V gene lookup returns CDR1 KGHSH and CDR2 LQKENI. The CDR3 contains 15 residues. Trimming cost V 4 bases and J 8 bases, with 18 bases left between them. The CDR3 nucleotides are TGTGCCAGCTCACTCCAGCTAGTCCTTGGGGATGAGCAGTTCTTC. It codes for CASSLQLVLGDEQFF.

This clonotype has only a few counts. The V and J genes are TRBV20-1 and TRBJ2-4; 9 bases agree with TRBD1. The end of the DNA is better explained by TRBJ2-7, so the J call may be wrong. The CDR3 is 15 amino acids. Looked up from germline, CDR1 is DFQATT and CDR2 is SNEGSKA (reference sequence). CDR3 DNA sequence: TGCAGTGCTAGGAGGTCGGGACAGGGTCCCTACGAGCAGTACTTC. Amino acid sequence: CSARRSGQGPYEQYF.

This chain uses TRBV24-1 with TRBJ2-2; D might be TRBD1 (6 bases). Trimming stripped 3 bases from V and 0 bases from J, with 7 bases between. Per germline, CDR1 KGHDR and CDR2 SFDVKD. The CDR3 consists of 15 residues. CDR3 coding DNA: TGTGCCACCAGTGATACAGGGTCGAACACCGGGGAGCTGTTTTTT. Amino acid sequence: CATSDTGSNTGELFF.

This clonotype was picked up a small number of times. This rearrangement joins TRBV28 to TRBJ1-1, with unresolved D. Trimming stripped 5 bases from V and 10 bases from J, with 8 bases between. Per germline, CDR1 MDHEN and CDR2 SYDVKM. The CDR3 sequence is 10 residues long. DNA of the CDR3: TGTGCCAGCAGTCCATTGCCAGCTTTCTTT. This gives the protein CASSPLPAFF. The whole variable domain, remainder taken from reference TRBV28 and TRBJ1-1, is DVKVTQSSRYLVKRTGEKVFLECVQDMDHENMFWYRQDPGLGLRLIYFSYDVKMKEKGDIPEGYSVSREKKERFSLILESASTNQTSMYLCASSPLPAFFGQGTRLTVV.

This clonotype was picked up a small number of times. This chain joins TRBV30 and TRBJ2-7; possibly TRBD1 for D (6 bases). CDR3 length equals 14 residues. Germline assignment: CDR1 GTSNPN and CDR2 SVGIG (reference sequence). V was cut by 5 bases and J by 0 bases, with 14 bases left in between. The CDR3 coding sequence is TGTGCCTGGGGGGGACATCTCTTCTCCTACGAGCAGTACTTC. Translating gives CAWGGHLFSYEQYF.

The table lists this clonotype with a count of one. The chain joins TRBV27 to TRBJ2-4, with D tentatively TRBD1 (6 bases). The J call may be mistaken, given a closer DNA end match to TRBJ2-7. This CDR3 is built from 14 residues. Germline-derived CDR1 and CDR2 are MNHEY and SMNVEV (reference sequence). The CDR3 reads CASSSPEQGYEQYF. As DNA, the CDR3 is TGTGCCAGCAGTTCACCGGAACAGGGATACGAGCAGTACTTC.